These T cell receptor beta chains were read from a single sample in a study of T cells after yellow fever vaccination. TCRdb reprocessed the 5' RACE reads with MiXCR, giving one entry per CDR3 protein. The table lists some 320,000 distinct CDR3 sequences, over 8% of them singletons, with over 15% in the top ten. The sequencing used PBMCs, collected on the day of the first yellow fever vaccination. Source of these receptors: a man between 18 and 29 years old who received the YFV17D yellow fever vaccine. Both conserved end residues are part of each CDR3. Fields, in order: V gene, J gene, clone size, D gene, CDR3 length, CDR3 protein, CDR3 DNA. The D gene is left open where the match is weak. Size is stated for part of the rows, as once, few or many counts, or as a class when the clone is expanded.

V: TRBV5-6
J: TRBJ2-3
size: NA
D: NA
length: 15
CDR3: CASSLVPRVGDTQYF
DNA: TGTGCCAGCAGCTTGGTCCCGAGGGTGGGAGATACGCAGTATTTT

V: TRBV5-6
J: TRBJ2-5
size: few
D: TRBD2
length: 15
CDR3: CASSAGLAGQETQYF
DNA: TGTGCCAGCAGCGCGGGACTAGCGGGGCAAGAGACCCAGTACTTC

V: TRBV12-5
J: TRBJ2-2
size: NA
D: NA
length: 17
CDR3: CASGLVLRGPHTGELFF
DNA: TGTGCTAGTGGTTTGGTACTTAGGGGTCCCCACACCGGGGAGCTGTTTTTT

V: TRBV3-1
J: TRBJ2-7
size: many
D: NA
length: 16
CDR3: CASSQYSGGLSYEQYF
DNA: TGTGCCAGCAGCCAATATTCGGGGGGCCTCTCCTACGAGCAGTACTTC

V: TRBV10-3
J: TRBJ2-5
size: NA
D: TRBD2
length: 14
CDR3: CAISPGTSSETQYF
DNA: TGTGCCATCAGCCCCGGGACTAGCTCGGAGACCCAGTACTTC

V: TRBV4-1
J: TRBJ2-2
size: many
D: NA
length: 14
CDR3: CASSQDIGTGELFF
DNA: TGCGCCAGCAGCCAAGATATAGGCACCGGGGAGCTGTTTTTT

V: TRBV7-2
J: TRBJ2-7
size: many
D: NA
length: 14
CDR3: CASSLATGAYEQYF
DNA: TGTGCCAGCAGCTTAGCGACGGGGGCCTACGAGCAGTACTTC

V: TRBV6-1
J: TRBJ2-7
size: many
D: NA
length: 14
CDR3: CASSEAHGDHEQYF
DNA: TGTGCCAGCAGTGAAGCGCACGGGGACCACGAGCAGTACTTC

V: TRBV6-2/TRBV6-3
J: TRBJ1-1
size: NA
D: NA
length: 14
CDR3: CASSSGSGYTEAFF
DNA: TGTGCCAGCAGTTCAGGCTCGGGGTACACTGAAGCTTTCTTT

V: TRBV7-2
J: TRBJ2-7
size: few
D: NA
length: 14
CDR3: CASSLVPTGYEQYF
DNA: TGTGCCAGCAGCTTAGTCCCCACAGGCTACGAGCAGTACTTC

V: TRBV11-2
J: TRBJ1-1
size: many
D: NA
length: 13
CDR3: CASTLEGVTEAFF
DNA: TGTGCCAGCACCTTGGAAGGGGTTACTGAAGCTTTCTTT

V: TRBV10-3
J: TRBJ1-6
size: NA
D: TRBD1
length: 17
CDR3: CAISGGPGTGGDSPLHF
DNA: TGTGCCATCAGTGGGGGTCCCGGGACAGGGGGCGATTCACCCCTCCACTTT

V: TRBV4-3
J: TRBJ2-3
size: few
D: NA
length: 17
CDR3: CASSQDWVGGPTDTQYF
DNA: TGCGCCAGCAGCCAAGATTGGGTGGGGGGGCCAACAGATACGCAGTATTTT

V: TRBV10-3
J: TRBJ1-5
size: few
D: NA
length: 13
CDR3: CAISESQGQPQHF
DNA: TGTGCCATCAGTGAGTCACAGGGTCAGCCCCAGCATTTT

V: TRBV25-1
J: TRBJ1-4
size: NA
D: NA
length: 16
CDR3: CASSGALMGTNEKLFF
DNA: TGTGCCAGCAGTGGAGCGTTGATGGGAACTAATGAAAAACTGTTTTTT

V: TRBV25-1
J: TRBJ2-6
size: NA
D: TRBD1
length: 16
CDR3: CASSGLTGAGANVLTF
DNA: TGTGCCAGCAGTGGGTTGACAGGGGCTGGGGCCAACGTCCTGACTTTC

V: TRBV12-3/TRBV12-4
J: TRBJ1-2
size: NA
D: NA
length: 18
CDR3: CASRKLGLGQPPNYGYTF
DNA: TGTGCCAGCAGAAAGTTGGGTCTCGGACAGCCACCTAACTATGGCTACACCTTC

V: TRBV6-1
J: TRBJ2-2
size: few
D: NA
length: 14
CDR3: CASRDADRTGELFF
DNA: TGTGCCAGCAGGGACGCGGACCGAACCGGGGAGCTGTTTTTT

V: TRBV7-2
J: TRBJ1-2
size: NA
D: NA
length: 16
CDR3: CASSLGGSGTNYGYTF
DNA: TGTGCCAGCAGCTTAGGGGGGAGCGGGACCAACTATGGCTACACCTTC

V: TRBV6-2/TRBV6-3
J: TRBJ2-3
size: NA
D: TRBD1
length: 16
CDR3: CASSPRGQGRTDTQYF
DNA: TGTGCCAGCAGTCCGCGGGGACAGGGGCGGACAGATACGCAGTATTTT

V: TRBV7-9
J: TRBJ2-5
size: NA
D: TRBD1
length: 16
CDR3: CASSRTGGTLQETQYF
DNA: TGTGCCAGCAGCAGGACAGGGGGGACACTTCAAGAGACCCAGTACTTC

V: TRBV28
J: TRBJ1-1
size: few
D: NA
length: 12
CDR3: CASRGPRTEAFF
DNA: TGTGCCAGCAGGGGGCCTAGGACTGAAGCTTTCTTT

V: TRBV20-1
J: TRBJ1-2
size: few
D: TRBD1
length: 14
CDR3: CSARDIRDRLWHTF
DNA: TGCAGTGCTAGAGATATCCGGGACAGGTTATGGCACACCTTC

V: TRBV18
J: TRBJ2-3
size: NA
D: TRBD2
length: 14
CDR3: CASSSAGGTDTQYF
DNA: TGTGCCAGCTCTTCAGCGGGAGGCACAGATACGCAGTATTTT

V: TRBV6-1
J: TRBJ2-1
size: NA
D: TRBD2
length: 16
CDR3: CASRGGGGSSYNEQFF
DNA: TGTGCCAGCAGGGGGGGGGGAGGGAGCTCCTACAATGAGCAGTTCTTC

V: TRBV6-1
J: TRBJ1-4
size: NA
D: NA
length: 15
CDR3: CASTALTGLGEKLFF
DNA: TGTGCCAGCACCGCTCTAACGGGGCTCGGGGAAAAACTGTTTTTT

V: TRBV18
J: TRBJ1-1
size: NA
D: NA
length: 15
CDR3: CASSPQGKGSTEAFF
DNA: TGTGCCAGCTCACCCCAGGGGAAGGGGAGCACTGAAGCTTTCTTT

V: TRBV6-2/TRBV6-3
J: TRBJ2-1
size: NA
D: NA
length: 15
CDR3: CASSPRSTIYNEQFF
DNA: TGTGCCAGCAGCCCTAGGAGTACCATATACAATGAGCAGTTCTTC